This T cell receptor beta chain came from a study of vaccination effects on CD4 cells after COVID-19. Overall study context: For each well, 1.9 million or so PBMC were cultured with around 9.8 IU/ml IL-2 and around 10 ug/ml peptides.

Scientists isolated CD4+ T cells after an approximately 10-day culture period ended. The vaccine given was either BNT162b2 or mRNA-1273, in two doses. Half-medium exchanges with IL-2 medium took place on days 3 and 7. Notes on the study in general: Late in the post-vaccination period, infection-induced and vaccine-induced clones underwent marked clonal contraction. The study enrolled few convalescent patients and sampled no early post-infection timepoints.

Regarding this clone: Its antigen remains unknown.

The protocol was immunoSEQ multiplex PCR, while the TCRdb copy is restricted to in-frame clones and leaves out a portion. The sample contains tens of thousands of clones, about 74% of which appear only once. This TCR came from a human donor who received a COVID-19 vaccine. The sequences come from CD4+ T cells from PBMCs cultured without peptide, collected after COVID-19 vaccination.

The CDR3, as DNA: TGTGCCAGCAACCCTGGGGCTAGAGCCAAAAACATTCAGTACTTC. Translating it yields CASNPGARAKNIQYF. The chain employs TRBV6-5 and TRBJ2-4; the D gene is possibly TRBD1 (5 bases). This CDR3 comprises 15 residues. V was shortened by 7 bases and J by 0 bases, with 13 bases between the two germline ends. Germline V lookup: CDR1 MNHEY, CDR2 SVGAGI.